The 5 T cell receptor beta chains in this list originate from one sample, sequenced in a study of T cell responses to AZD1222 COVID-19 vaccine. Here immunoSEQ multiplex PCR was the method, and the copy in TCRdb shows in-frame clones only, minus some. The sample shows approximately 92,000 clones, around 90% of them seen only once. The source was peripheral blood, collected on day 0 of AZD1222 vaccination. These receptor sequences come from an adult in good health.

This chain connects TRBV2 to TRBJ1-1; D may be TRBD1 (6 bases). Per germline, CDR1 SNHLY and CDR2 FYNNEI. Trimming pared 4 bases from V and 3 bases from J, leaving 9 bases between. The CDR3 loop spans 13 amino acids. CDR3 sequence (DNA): TGTGCCAGCAGTGGACAGGCTTACACTGAAGCTTTCTTT. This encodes CASSGQAYTEAFF.

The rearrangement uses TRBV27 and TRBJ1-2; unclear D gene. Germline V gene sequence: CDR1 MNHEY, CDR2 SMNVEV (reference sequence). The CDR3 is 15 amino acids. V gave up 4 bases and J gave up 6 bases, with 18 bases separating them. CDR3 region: CASSSIRNPLHGYTF. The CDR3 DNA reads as TGTGCCAGCAGTTCCATCCGGAACCCCCTTCATGGCTACACCTTC.

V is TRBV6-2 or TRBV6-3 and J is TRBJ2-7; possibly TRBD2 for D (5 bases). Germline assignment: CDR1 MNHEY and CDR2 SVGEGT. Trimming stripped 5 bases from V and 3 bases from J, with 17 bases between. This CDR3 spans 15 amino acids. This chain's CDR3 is CASSAPGKGNYEQYV. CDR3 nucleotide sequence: TGTGCCAGCAGTGCCCCGGGAAAGGGCAACTACGAGCAGTACGTC.

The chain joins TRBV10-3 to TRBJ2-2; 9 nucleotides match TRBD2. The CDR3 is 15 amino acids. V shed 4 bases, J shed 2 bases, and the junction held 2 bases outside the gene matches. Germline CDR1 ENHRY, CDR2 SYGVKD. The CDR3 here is CAISGLADNTGELFF. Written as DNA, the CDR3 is TGTGCCATCAGTGGACTAGCGGATAACACCGGGGAGCTGTTTTTT.

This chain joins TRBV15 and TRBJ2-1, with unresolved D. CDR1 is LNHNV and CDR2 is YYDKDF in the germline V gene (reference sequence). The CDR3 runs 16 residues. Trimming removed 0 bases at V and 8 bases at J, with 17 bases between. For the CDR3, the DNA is TGTGCCACCAGCAGAGATTCGGATATCAGGTCGGATGAGCAGTTCTTC. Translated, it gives CATSRDSDIRSDEQFF.